This TCR beta chain was observed in a study of Ad26.COV2.S vaccination and SARS-CoV-2 variants. General study points: Vaccine recipients posted higher spike-specific TCR breadth than their placebo counterparts. Reports say spike-specific CD8+ and CD4+ T cell responses covered substantial breadth after vaccination. The TCR breadth and depth analyses may have produced an underestimate of total T cell responses. Across vaccine and placebo recipients, the breadth of non-spike TCRs was similar.

This clone has a single count. Its cognate antigen is unknown. Assay used: immunoSEQ multiplex PCR; TCRdb lists only in-frame clones, some missing. This table has more than 40,000 clones, about 80% appearing once. The CDR3 sequence is 13 residues long. The germline CDR1 and CDR2 sequences are SEHNR and FQNEAQ (reference sequence). Trimming stripped 1 base from V and 4 bases from J, with 7 bases between. The rearrangement joins TRBV7-9 to TRBJ2-5; D possibly corresponds to TRBD2 (6 bases). Sample: peripheral blood, taken after recovery from COVID-19. The sequence was collected from a human donor who had recovered from COVID-19. The CDR3 loop is CASSLVGGETQYF. The CDR3 DNA sequence: TGTGCCAGCAGCTTAGTGGGGGGAGAGACCCAGTACTTC.